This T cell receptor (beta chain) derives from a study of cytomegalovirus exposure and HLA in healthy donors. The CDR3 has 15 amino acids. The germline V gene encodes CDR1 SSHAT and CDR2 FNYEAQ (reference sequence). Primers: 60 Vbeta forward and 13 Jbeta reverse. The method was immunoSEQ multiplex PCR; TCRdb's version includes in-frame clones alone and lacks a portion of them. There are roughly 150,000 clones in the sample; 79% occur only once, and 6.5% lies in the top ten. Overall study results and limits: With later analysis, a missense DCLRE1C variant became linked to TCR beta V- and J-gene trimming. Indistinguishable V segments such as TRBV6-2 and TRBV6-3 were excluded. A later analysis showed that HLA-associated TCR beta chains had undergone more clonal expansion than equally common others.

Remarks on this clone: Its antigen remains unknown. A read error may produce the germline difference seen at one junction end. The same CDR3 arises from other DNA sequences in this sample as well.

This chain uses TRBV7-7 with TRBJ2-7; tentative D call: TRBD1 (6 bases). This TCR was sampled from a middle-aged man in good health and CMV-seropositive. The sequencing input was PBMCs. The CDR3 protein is CASSLARGDSYEQYF. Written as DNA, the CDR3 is TGCGCTAGCAGCTTAGCCAGGGGTGACTCCTACGAGCAGTACTTC.